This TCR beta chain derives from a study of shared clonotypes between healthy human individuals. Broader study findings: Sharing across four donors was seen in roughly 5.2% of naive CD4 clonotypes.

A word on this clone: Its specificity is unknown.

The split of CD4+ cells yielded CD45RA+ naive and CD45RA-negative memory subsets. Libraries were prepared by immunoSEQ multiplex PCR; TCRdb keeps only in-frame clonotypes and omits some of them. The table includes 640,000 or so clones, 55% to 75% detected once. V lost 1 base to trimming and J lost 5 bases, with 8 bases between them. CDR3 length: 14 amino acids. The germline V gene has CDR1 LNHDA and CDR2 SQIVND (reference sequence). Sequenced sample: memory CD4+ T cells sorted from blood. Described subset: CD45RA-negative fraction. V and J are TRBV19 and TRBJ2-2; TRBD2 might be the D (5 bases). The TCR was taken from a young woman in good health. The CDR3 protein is CASSIGWRTGELFF. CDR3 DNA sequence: TGTGCCAGTAGTATAGGGTGGAGGACCGGGGAGCTGTTTTTT.